This TCR beta chain derives from a study of T cells in Graves' hyperthyroidism and ophthalmopathy. Overall study context: Before any treatment, at initial diagnosis, peripheral blood was collected.

The J segment lost 4 bases and the V segment lost 1 base, leaving 9 bases of the junction unmatched. CDR1 and CDR2 (germline): MDHEN, SYDVKM. This CDR3 contains 16 residues. TCR beta CDR3 sequences were amplified from RNA transcripts. The HTBI primer set was used in a first-round RT-PCR of the TCR CDR3. TCRdb fed the multiplex PCR reads into MiXCR, producing one record per CDR3 protein. The repertoire holds some 27,000 distinct CDR3 sequences, over 35% seen once, with approximately 10% in the top ten. Each diagnosis drew on symptoms, thyroxine, TRAb, thyroid ultrasound and orbital computed tomography findings. It was 10 ml of fresh peripheral blood that supplied the PBMCs. This clonotype appeared many times.

This TCR derives from a woman aged 25 to 39 with Graves' hyperthyroidism. Sequences were obtained from blood. This chain joins TRBV28 and TRBJ2-7; 8 nucleotides match TRBD2. This CDR3 reads CASSLSGGTLSYEQYF. The CDR3 DNA is TGTGCCAGCAGTTTATCGGGAGGGACCCTTTCTTACGAGCAGTACTTC.